These T cell receptor beta chains were read from a single sample in a study of T cell changes during pregnancy in multiple sclerosis. Assay used: immunoSEQ multiplex PCR; TCRdb lists only in-frame clones, some missing. Of about 38,000 clones in the sample, about 90% are singletons; the top ten hold about 0.37%. The input for sequencing was CD4+ T cells from peripheral blood mononuclear cells, taken after pregnancy. These receptors came from a female donor in good health, enrolled as a control in a pregnancy study. The conserved cysteine and the conserved F or W are not part of the CDR3 here. Fields, in order: V gene, J gene, CDR3 protein.

V gene: TRBV11-2
J gene: TRBJ2-7
CDR3 protein: ASSVQGTSYEQY

V gene: TRBV15
J gene: TRBJ2-1
CDR3 protein: ATSGQKSEQF

V gene: TRBV18
J gene: TRBJ2-7
CDR3 protein: ASSRTSGDLYEQY

V gene: TRBV2
J gene: TRBJ1-5
CDR3 protein: ASTQEGGYNQPQH

V gene: TRBV30
J gene: TRBJ1-4
CDR3 protein: AWSASGRANEKLF

V gene: TRBV5-6
J gene: TRBJ1-1
CDR3 protein: ASSLGQGGTEAF

V gene: TRBV21-1
J gene: TRBJ2-5
CDR3 protein: ASSKSGEETQY

V gene: TRBV5-6
J gene: TRBJ2-2
CDR3 protein: ASSLVDRVNTGELF

V gene: TRBV9
J gene: TRBJ1-2
CDR3 protein: ASSRLGDRSYGYT

V gene: TRBV11-2
J gene: TRBJ1-1
CDR3 protein: ASSIRTGSVMNTEAF

V gene: TRBV6-1
J gene: TRBJ2-7
CDR3 protein: ASSPGTGSGQY

V gene: TRBV7-9
J gene: TRBJ2-1
CDR3 protein: AGRREALGEQF

V gene: TRBV5-1
J gene: TRBJ2-1
CDR3 protein: ASSQDRGFYNEQF

V gene: TRBV19
J gene: TRBJ2-1
CDR3 protein: ASSPPSETEQF

V gene: TRBV18
J gene: TRBJ1-6
CDR3 protein: ASSPAPTGGGSPLH

V gene: TRBV7-8
J gene: TRBJ2-5
CDR3 protein: ASSLGLAGDSETQY

V gene: TRBV6-1
J gene: TRBJ2-5
CDR3 protein: ASRWGRTAQETQY

V gene: TRBV6-6
J gene: TRBJ1-1
CDR3 protein: ASSFGTGGPYEAF

V gene: TRBV15
J gene: TRBJ1-4
CDR3 protein: ATSSRGQVFNEKLF

V gene: TRBV29-1
J gene: TRBJ1-3
CDR3 protein: SVASSSGNTIY

V gene: TRBV18
J gene: TRBJ2-3
CDR3 protein: ASSPPATSGGADTQY

V gene: TRBV6-1
J gene: TRBJ2-7
CDR3 protein: ASSEGLSSGSYEQY

V gene: TRBV13
J gene: TRBJ1-4
CDR3 protein: ASSQGVLSEKLF

V gene: TRBV10-3
J gene: TRBJ2-3
CDR3 protein: ATSDRDSSTDTQY